The sequence of this TCR beta chain was determined in a study of early T cells in non-severe SARS-CoV-2 infection. TCRdb reanalysed the 5' RACE reads using MiXCR and keeps one entry per CDR3 protein. This table holds roughly 70,000 distinct CDR3 sequences, roughly 18% found once. The CDR3 is 13 residues long. Germline values: CDR1 DFQATT, CDR2 SNEGSKA (reference sequence). V lost 7 bases, J lost 1 base, and 1 base stayed unmatched. This TCR derives from an adult who was a healthcare worker with PCR-confirmed SARS-CoV-2 infection or an uninfected control (not recorded which). The sequencing here drew on whole blood, taken at baseline. This chain links TRBV20-1 with TRBJ2-2; 9 bases are a match to TRBD2. The CDR3 protein is CSGLAVNTGELFF. The CDR3, as DNA: TGCAGTGGACTAGCGGTGAACACCGGGGAGCTGTTTTTT.